The 19 T cell receptor beta chains presented below share a single source sample, sequenced in a study of a mutant IDH1 vaccine in newly diagnosed glioma. Profiled with immunoSEQ multiplex PCR; TCRdb holds only in-frame clones, not every one. The sample carries 40,000 to 45,000 clones, about 80% recorded once. Antigens of these TCRs are unknown. Described time point: week 47, end of study. Alongside topical imiquimod, each dose of vaccine comprised 300 ug of mutant IDH1 20-mer peptide. The sample in question was PBMCs, obtained from a glioma patient whose treatment included an IDH1 peptide vaccine. The receptors originated from a man aged 18 to 35 with glioma. Some clones in this sample may be carry-over from other donors' samples.

This clone was seen a few times. The V call is TRBV7-8, the J call TRBJ1-1; maybe TRBD1 (6 bases). Germline-derived CDR1 and CDR2 are SGHVS and FQNEAQ. V was shortened by 4 bases and J by 10 bases, with 13 bases between the two germline ends. The CDR3 totals 12 residues. CDR3 loop: CASSSRGRGAFF. The CDR3, as DNA: TGTGCCAGCAGCTCCAGGGGAAGGGGAGCTTTCTTT.

J is TRBJ2-5 and V is TRBV7-9; TRBD1 matches at 10 bases. With V trimmed by 8 bases and J by 5 bases, 8 bases remained unmatched. Germline assignment: CDR1 SEHNR and CDR2 FQNEAQ (reference sequence). This CDR3 is built from 14 residues. This CDR3 reads CASRTADRGETQYF. The CDR3 nucleotides read TGTGCCAGCCGAACCGCGGACAGGGGGGAGACCCAGTACTTC.

This chain joins TRBV18 and TRBJ1-5; a possible D gene is TRBD1 (5 bases). The germline CDR1 and CDR2 sequences are KGHSH and LQKENI. Trimming pared 0 bases from V and 2 bases from J, leaving 11 bases between. The CDR3 runs 16 residues. The DNA of the CDR3 is TGTGCCAGCTCACCACCTGGGGGTGATGGCAATCAGCCCCAGCATTTT. Protein product: CASSPPGGDGNQPQHF.

This clone came up once. V and J are TRBV7-2 and TRBJ1-4; perhaps TRBD1 as D (6 bases). CDR3 length equals 13 residues. The germline gives CDR1 SGHTA, CDR2 FQGNSA. Trimming pared 4 bases from V and 9 bases from J, leaving 12 bases between. The CDR3 sequence: CASSSRGGQKLFF. Here the CDR3 DNA reads TGTGCCAGCAGCTCGAGAGGGGGGCAAAAACTGTTTTTT. Variable domain in full (rest from reference TRBV7-2 and TRBJ1-4): GAGVSQSPSNKVTEKGKDVELRCDPISGHTALYWYRQSLGQGLEFLIYFQGNSAPDKSGLPSDRFSAERTGGSVSTLTIQRTQQEDSAVYLCASSSRGGQKLFFGSGTQLSVL.

V usage is TRBV12-5 and J usage is TRBJ2-1; D is unresolved. The CDR3 runs to 15 residues. V dropped 1 base and J dropped 3 bases, with 10 bases sitting between them. CDR1 is LGHNT, CDR2 FRNRAP, per germline. CDR3 DNA sequence: TGTGCTAGTGGTTTGGGCAGCCTAAACTACAATGAGCAGTTCTTC. This codes for CASGLGSLNYNEQFF.

V gene TRBV5-5 combines with J gene TRBJ1-5; D not certain. The V end lost 1 base, the J end lost 2 bases, and 7 bases lay between the germline ends. This CDR3 comprises 14 residues. The germline CDR1 and CDR2 sequences are SGHKS and YYEKEE (reference sequence). The CDR3 DNA is TGTGCCAGCAGCTTGAGGCCAGGCAATCAGCCCCAGCATTTT. It is translated as CASSLRPGNQPQHF.

The chain uses TRBV6-1 and TRBJ1-1, with no clear D. Deletions cut 0 bases from V and 3 bases from J, with 11 bases between. CDR1 and CDR2 from the germline V gene are MNHNS and SASEGT. The CDR3 runs to 15 residues. The CDR3 DNA reads TGTGCCAGCAGTGAAGCACCGGACGGATACACTGAAGCTTTCTTT. Its translation is CASSEAPDGYTEAFF.

The chain couples TRBV5-6 to TRBJ2-7; D remains unclear. The germline V gene has CDR1 SGHDT and CDR2 YYEEEE. This CDR3 contains 14 residues. Trimming removed 1 base from V and 1 base from J, with 9 bases in between. CDR3 sequence (DNA): TGTGCCAGCAGCTTGAGGGCGGCTTCCTACGAGCAGTACTTC. It yields the protein CASSLRAASYEQYF.

The chain links TRBV7-9 to TRBJ2-7, with 9 bases aligning to TRBD1. The CDR3 is 14 amino acids. J was trimmed by 3 bases and V by 3 bases; bases with no gene match: 3. Germline V gene data show CDR1 as SEHNR and CDR2 as FQNEAQ (reference sequence). The CDR3 loop reads CASSLGDRVYEQYF. In nucleotides, the CDR3 is TGTGCCAGCAGCTTGGGGGACAGGGTCTACGAGCAGTACTTC.

This chain connects TRBV23-1 to TRBJ2-3; D not resolved. TRBV23-1 is an ORF, with its function uncertain. This CDR3 spans 15 amino acids. Trimming pared 1 base from V and 1 base from J, leaving 9 bases between. The CDR3 loop is CASSQFDTCTDTQYF. Written as DNA, the CDR3 is TGCGCCAGCAGTCAATTCGACACTTGCACAGATACGCAGTATTTT.

This chain uses TRBV28 with TRBJ2-7, with D tentatively TRBD1 or TRBD2 (5 bases each). CDR1 is MDHEN and CDR2 is SYDVKM in the germline V gene. The CDR3 is 14 amino acids. Trimming shortened V by 7 bases and J by 2 bases, and 15 bases separated the two germline ends. The CDR3 DNA follows: TGTGCCAGCACCCAGAGAGGGGCCCCCTACGAGCAGTACTTC. Its protein product is CASTQRGAPYEQYF.

This sequence joins TRBV19 and TRBJ1-5; D is perhaps TRBD1 (5 bases). The V gene lost 7 bases and the J gene lost 3 bases, with 13 bases spanning the gap. The CDR3 loop spans 14 amino acids. Germline V gives CDR1 LNHDA, CDR2 SQIVND (reference sequence). The chain's CDR3 is CASKRQTDNQPQHF. CDR3 nucleotides: TGTGCCAGTAAAAGACAGACCGACAATCAGCCCCAGCATTTT.

This sequence joins TRBV29-1 and TRBJ2-7; D might be TRBD2 (7 bases). The CDR3 length is 15 residues. V was pared by 5 bases and J by 0 bases, with 17 bases between. Per germline, CDR1 SQVTM and CDR2 ANQGSEA. The CDR3 nucleotides are TGCAGCGTTCTGGGGGGGGCAGGGTCCTCCTACGAGCAGTACTTC. Its translation is CSVLGGAGSSYEQYF.

This chain joins TRBV5-4 and TRBJ2-3; D gene unclear. The CDR3 consists of 12 residues. CDR1 is SGHNT and CDR2 is YYREEE in the germline V gene (reference sequence). V was cut by 4 bases and J by 10 bases, with 13 bases left in between. CDR3 coding DNA: TGTGCCAGCAGCCCTCTGGAGTCTGCGCAGTATTTT. Residues: CASSPLESAQYF. Supplemented by reference TRBV5-4 and TRBJ2-3, the full variable domain reads ETGVTQSPTHLIKTRGQQVTLRCSSQSGHNTVSWYQQALGQGPQFIFQYYREEENGRGNFPPRFSGLQFPNYSSELNVNALELDDSALYLCASSPLESAQYFGPGTRLTVL.

The chain combines TRBV28 with TRBJ1-5; D remains ambiguous. Germline V lookup: CDR1 MDHEN, CDR2 SYDVKM. The V end lost 5 bases, the J end lost 3 bases, and 11 bases lay between the germline ends. CDR3 size: 14 residues. CDR3 nucleotide sequence: TGTGCCAGCAGTCCGACTTCAGCCAATCAGCCCCAGCATTTT. It specifies CASSPTSANQPQHF.

In this sample, this clone turned up a few times. V is TRBV19 and J is TRBJ1-1; the match to TRBD1 covers 7 bases. J gave up 7 bases and V 7 bases, and 12 bases lay outside the gene matches. The CDR3 sequence is 14 residues long. Germline-derived CDR1 and CDR2 are LNHDA and SQIVND (reference sequence). The CDR3 nucleotides are TGTGCCAGTATGGGGGACAGAGTTCGGGTTGAAGCTTTCTTT. Amino acid sequence: CASMGDRVRVEAFF.

The chain joins TRBV10-3 to TRBJ2-7; 10 positions agree with TRBD1. With 0 bases clipped from V and 7 bases from J, the junction kept 6 bases outside the gene matches. This CDR3 contains 15 residues. Germline V CDR1 and CDR2: ENHRY, SYGVKD. Here the CDR3 reads CAISESRTGGQEQYF. The CDR3 DNA sequence: TGTGCCATCAGTGAGTCCAGGACAGGGGGGCAAGAGCAGTACTTC.

The rearrangement links TRBV19 to TRBJ2-1, with 7 positions matching TRBD2. The germline V gene encodes CDR1 LNHDA and CDR2 SQIVND (reference sequence). The CDR3 is 16 residues long. V gave up 6 bases and J gave up 12 bases; unmatched junction bases: 20. Here the CDR3 reads CASSRAASGANGGQFF. The CDR3 DNA reads TGTGCCAGTAGCCGAGCGGCTAGCGGAGCAAATGGGGGGCAGTTCTTC. The complete variable domain, with remaining parts taken from reference TRBV19 and TRBJ2-1, reads DGGITQSPKYLFRKEGQNVTLSCEQNLNHDAMYWYRQDPGQGLRLIYYSQIVNDFQKGDIAEGYSVSREKKESFPLTVTSAQKNPTAFYLCASSRAASGANGGQFFGPGTRLTVL.

The CDR3 protein is CSVKWEETQYF. CDR3 bases: TGCAGTGTAAAGTGGGAAGAGACCCAGTACTTC. V is TRBV20-1 and J is TRBJ2-5, with unresolved D. CDR1 and CDR2 from the germline V gene are DFQATT and SNEGSKA (reference sequence). The V end lost 7 bases, the J end lost 3 bases, and 9 bases lay between the germline ends. The CDR3 is 11 residues long.